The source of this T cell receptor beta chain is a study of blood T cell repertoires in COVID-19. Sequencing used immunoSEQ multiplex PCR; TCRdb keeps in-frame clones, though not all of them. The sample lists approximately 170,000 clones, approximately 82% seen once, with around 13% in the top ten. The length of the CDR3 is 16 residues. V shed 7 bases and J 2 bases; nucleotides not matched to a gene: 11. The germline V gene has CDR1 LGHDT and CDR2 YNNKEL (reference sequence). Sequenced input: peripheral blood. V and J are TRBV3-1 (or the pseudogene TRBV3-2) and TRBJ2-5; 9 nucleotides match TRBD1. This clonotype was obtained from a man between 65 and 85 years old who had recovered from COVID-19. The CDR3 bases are TGTGCCAGCACCCTAGGTGAACAGGGGGCTCAAGAGACCCAGTACTTC. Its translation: CASTLGEQGAQETQYF.